These 24 T cell receptor beta chains originate from one sample sequenced in a study of molecular identifiers for immune sequencing clone quantification. MiXCR, run by TCRdb on the PCR reads, gives a single entry per CDR3 protein. The table records about 640,000 distinct CDR3 sequences, 20% of them present only once. Sequences were obtained from naive CD8+ T cells from blood, with Jurkat cell RNA spiked in. Stated subset: FACS-sorted CD8+CD4-CCR7+CD45RA+ naive T cells. All receptors derive from a human donor in good health. Some libraries in this study had Jurkat cell RNA spiked in.

This clonotype was counted ten times or more. V and J are TRBV10-2 and TRBJ1-1, with D maybe TRBD1 (5 bases). Germline CDR1 reads WSHSY; CDR2 reads SAAADI. Trimming pared 1 base from V and 0 bases from J, leaving 9 bases between. The CDR3 length is 15 residues. The CDR3 spells CASSEFRVMNTEAFF. In nucleotides, the CDR3 is TGCGCCAGCAGTGAGTTCAGGGTCATGAACACTGAAGCTTTCTTT.

On this clonotype itself: At one end, the junction sequence differs from germline, possibly due to a read error. The chain joins TRBV19 to TRBJ1-4, with TRBD1 as a possible D gene (5 bases). CDR1 and CDR2 from the germline V gene are LNHDA and SQIVND (reference sequence). The CDR3 covers 14 residues. The CDR3 sequence: CASSIGGTNEELFF. The CDR3 DNA sequence: TGTGCCAGTAGTATTGGCGGGACTAATGAAGAACTGTTTTTT.

This clonotype was seen many times. This sequence joins TRBV2 and TRBJ2-5; TRBD1 matches at 7 bases. V shed 5 bases and J 9 bases; nucleotides not matched to a gene: 6. Germline CDR1 and CDR2: SNHLY and FYNNEI. This CDR3 region has 12 residues. The DNA of the CDR3 is TGTGCCAGCAGTCCGACAGGGTCTGCCCAGTACTTC. Protein: CASSPTGSAQYF.

In this sample, this clonotype turned up many times. This chain connects TRBV9 to TRBJ2-7, with TRBD2 matching 12 bases. Germline V lookup: CDR1 SGDLS, CDR2 YYNGEE. The CDR3 runs 15 residues. J lost 6 bases, V lost 1 base, and 5 bases had no gene match. The chain's CDR3 is CASSVLAGGPVEQYF. The CDR3 DNA sequence: TGTGCCAGCAGCGTACTAGCGGGGGGGCCCGTCGAGCAGTACTTC.

Worth noting for this clonotype: One end of the junction varies from germline; a read error may be responsible. CDR3 amino acids: CAGSSQGARAMALMNTEAFF. The CDR3 DNA follows: TGTGCCGGCAGCTCACAGGGGGCGAGAGCTATGGCCCTTATGAACACTGAAGCTTTCTTT. The rearrangement joins TRBV5-6 to TRBJ1-1, with 9 nucleotides matching TRBD1. This CDR3 contains 20 residues. Germline values: CDR1 SGHDT, CDR2 YYEEEE.

This clonotype occurred many times. The chain employs TRBV2 and TRBJ1-4; TRBD1 is a possible D gene (5 bases). In germline, CDR1 is SNHLY, CDR2 FYNNEI. CDR3 length equals 13 residues. V was trimmed by 3 bases and J by 7 bases, leaving 9 bases between them. The CDR3, as DNA: TGTGCCAGCAGTGAGGGGACGGGTGAAAAACTGTTTTTT. Translated: CASSEGTGEKLFF.

This clonotype showed up many times. The chain uses TRBV20-1 and TRBJ1-1; TRBD1 aligns across 7 bases. The germline V gene encodes CDR1 DFQATT and CDR2 SNEGSKA (reference sequence). The CDR3 is 16 amino acids. The V gene end was trimmed by 6 bases and the J gene end by 2 bases; junction bases not matched to a gene: 15. DNA of the CDR3: TGCAGTGCGAGCCGGCCGCGGACAGGCTCAAACACTGAAGCTTTCTTT. Protein: CSASRPRTGSNTEAFF.

This clonotype has just a few counts. The chain has TRBV27 and TRBJ1-2; weak D call: TRBD1 (6 bases). Germline V CDR1 and CDR2: MNHEY, SMNVEV (reference sequence). Trimming removed 0 bases from V and 5 bases from J, with 22 bases in between. The CDR3 is 18 residues long. Here the CDR3 reads CASSLSAIGTSTWYGYTF. In DNA form, the CDR3 reads TGTGCCAGCAGTTTATCTGCGATAGGGACATCTACCTGGTATGGCTACACCTTC.

Ten or more counts support this clonotype. The chain links TRBV12-3 or TRBV12-4 to TRBJ1-2, with D perhaps TRBD1 (5 bases). Between the trimmed V and J ends, which lost 5 bases and 4 bases, there was a span of 14 bases. This CDR3 is 14 amino acids long. The CDR3 region has the DNA TGTGCCAGCAGTCCGATGGGCAGGGTCTATGGCTACACCTTC. Protein product: CASSPMGRVYGYTF.

V and J are TRBV11-2 and TRBJ2-7; possibly TRBD2 for D (5 bases). V was trimmed by 4 bases and J by 0 bases, leaving 16 bases between them. This CDR3 is 16 amino acids long. Germline lookup yields CDR1 SGHAT and CDR2 FQNNGV. In nucleotides, the CDR3 is TGTGCCAGCAGCTCAATTTCGGGATCCTCCTCCTACGAGCAGTACTTC. It specifies CASSSISGSSSYEQYF.

This clonotype has at least ten counts. The chain carries TRBV6-2 or TRBV6-3 and TRBJ2-7, with a weak D call TRBD2 (6 bases). CDR1 MNHEY and CDR2 SVGEGT come from the germline V gene. V was shortened by 6 bases and J by 3 bases, with 12 bases between the two germline ends. This CDR3 spans 13 amino acids. The CDR3 bases are TGTGCCAGCAGACCCCCCGGGAGCTACGAGCAGTACTTC. It encodes CASRPPGSYEQYF.

This clonotype turned up a few times. This rearrangement joins TRBV6-6 to TRBJ2-7; TRBD2 agrees at 12 bases. Germline loops: CDR1 MNHNY, CDR2 SVGAGI (reference sequence). The J segment lost 4 bases and the V segment lost 2 bases, leaving 3 bases of the junction unmatched. This CDR3 spans 15 amino acids. CDR3: CASSYPTSGSYEQYF. The CDR3, as DNA: TGTGCCAGCAGTTACCCGACTAGCGGGAGTTACGAGCAGTACTTC.

This clonotype was seen ten or more times. The rearrangement links TRBV20-1 to TRBJ2-5, with TRBD1 matching 7 bases. Germline CDR1 is DFQATT and CDR2 is SNEGSKA (reference sequence). The CDR3 has 11 amino acids. CDR3 sequence (DNA): TGCTCTCACAGGGGAGAAGAGACCCAGTACTTC. It translates to CSHRGEETQYF.

The J gene is TRBJ2-1, the V gene TRBV19, with D possibly matching TRBD1 (6 bases). V dropped 3 bases and J dropped 0 bases, with 12 bases sitting between them. The CDR3 totals 16 residues. CDR1 and CDR2 from the germline V gene are LNHDA and SQIVND (reference sequence). Written as DNA, the CDR3 is TGTGCCAGTAGTATCGGACAGAGAAGCTCCTACAATGAGCAGTTCTTC. Translation: CASSIGQRSSYNEQFF.

J is TRBJ2-7 and V is TRBV5-6; TRBD2 agrees at 9 bases. Germline trimming cut 4 bases from V and 0 bases from J; bases unmatched to any gene: 11. This CDR3 contains 17 residues. Germline values: CDR1 SGHDT, CDR2 YYEEEE. CDR3 nucleotides: TGTGCCAGCAGCATGGGACTAGCCGGCGGGCACTCCTACGAGCAGTACTTC. This sequence encodes CASSMGLAGGHSYEQYF.

This clonotype appeared once. A much more abundant neighbour one base away suggests this may be a read error. The gene calls are TRBV4-1 and TRBJ2-7; 7 bases are shared with TRBD1. Germline CDR1 reads MGHRA; CDR2 reads YSYEKL. CDR3 length equals 14 residues. The CDR3 here is CASSQEQGPYEQCF. DNA for the CDR3: TGCGCCAGCAGCCAAGAACAGGGGCCCTACGAGCAGTGCTTC.

This clonotype came up many times. This chain connects TRBV24-1 to TRBJ2-1; D is uncertain. CDR1 is KGHDR, CDR2 SFDVKD, per germline. The length of the CDR3 is 11 residues. With 2 bases removed from V and 8 bases from J, the gap between germline ends came to 3 bases. The CDR3 coding sequence is TGTGCCACCAGTGATTACCATGAGCAGTTCTTC. Translating gives CATSDYHEQFF.

The V and J genes are TRBV18 and TRBJ2-5, with 9 bases matching TRBD2. V was clipped by 2 bases and J by 1 base; unmatched bases: 2. This CDR3 is built from 15 residues. Germline CDR1 KGHSH, CDR2 LQKENI. The CDR3 coding sequence is TGTGCCAGCTCACCAGAGCGGGGGGTCCAAGAGACCCAGTACTTC. The encoded protein is CASSPERGVQETQYF.

This rearrangement joins TRBV20-1 to TRBJ1-1; 7 bases agree with TRBD1. Germline V lookup: CDR1 DFQATT, CDR2 SNEGSKA (reference sequence). J lost 5 bases, V lost 3 bases, and 6 bases had no gene match. The CDR3 has 13 amino acids. DNA of the CDR3: TGCAGTGCTAGGACAGGGTATGAAACTGAAGCTTTCTTT. This codes for CSARTGYETEAFF.

This clonotype was detected many times. This chain uses TRBV11-2 with TRBJ2-6, with 8 bases aligning to TRBD1. V gave up 5 bases and J gave up 1 base; unmatched junction bases: 13. This CDR3 is built from 19 residues. Germline V gives CDR1 SGHAT, CDR2 FQNNGV. The CDR3 loop reads CASSHGTGIPLSGANVLTF. CDR3 nucleotides: TGTGCCAGCAGCCACGGGACAGGTATCCCTTTGTCTGGGGCCAACGTCCTGACTTTC.

This clonotype was seen just once. V and J are TRBV5-1 and TRBJ2-7, with a possible D match to TRBD1 (8 bases). V was shortened by 3 bases and J by 1 base, with 17 bases between the two germline ends. This CDR3 has 16 residues. Germline loops: CDR1 SGHRS, CDR2 YFSETQ. The CDR3 DNA reads TGCGCCAGCAGCTCCGAGCGGGGACAGGCATCCTACGAGCAGTACTTC. Its translation: CASSSERGQASYEQYF.

On this clonotype itself: A read error is possible here, since a much larger clone lies one base away. The conserved final phenylalanine or tryptophan is absent from the CDR3, which likely points to a read error. The chain combines TRBV2 with TRBJ1-2; TRBD1 might be the D (5 bases). The CDR3 contains 13 residues. The germline V gene has CDR1 SNHLY and CDR2 FYNNEI. V gave up 5 bases and J gave up 4 bases, with 11 bases separating them. The CDR3 DNA is TGTGCCAGCAGTCCGGACACCGTCTATGGCTACACCCTC. It specifies CASSPDTVYGYTL.

As to this clonotype: This may be a read error: a much more frequent sequence differs by one nucleotide. V usage is TRBV7-6 and J usage is TRBJ2-3, with D unresolved. The germline gives CDR1 SGHVS, CDR2 FNYEAQ. The length of the CDR3 is 15 residues. For the CDR3, the DNA is TGTGCCAGCAGCTTAACATCGCGCTTTGTAGATACGCGGTATTTT. Amino acid sequence: CASSLTSRFVDTRYF.

The chain recombines TRBV7-7 with TRBJ2-1; TRBD1 matches at 8 bases. J lost 6 bases, V lost 1 base, and 5 bases had no gene match. This CDR3 spans 15 amino acids. Germline CDR1 SSHAT, CDR2 FNYEAQ (reference sequence). The CDR3 coding sequence is TGTGCCAGCAGCTTAGGGACAGGGTTAGCCAATGAGCAGTTCTTC. Its protein is CASSLGTGLANEQFF.